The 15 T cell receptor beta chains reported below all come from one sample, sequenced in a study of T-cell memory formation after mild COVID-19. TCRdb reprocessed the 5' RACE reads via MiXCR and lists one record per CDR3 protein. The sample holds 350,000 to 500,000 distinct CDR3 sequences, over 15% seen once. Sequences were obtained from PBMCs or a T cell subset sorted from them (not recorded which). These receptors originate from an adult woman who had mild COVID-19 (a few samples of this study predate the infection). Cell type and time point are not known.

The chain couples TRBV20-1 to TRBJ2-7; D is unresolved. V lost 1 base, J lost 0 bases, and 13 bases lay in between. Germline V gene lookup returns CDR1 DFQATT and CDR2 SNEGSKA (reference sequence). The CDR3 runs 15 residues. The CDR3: CSARVPTRNSYEQYF. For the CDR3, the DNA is TGCAGTGCTAGAGTTCCGACCAGGAACTCCTACGAGCAGTACTTC.

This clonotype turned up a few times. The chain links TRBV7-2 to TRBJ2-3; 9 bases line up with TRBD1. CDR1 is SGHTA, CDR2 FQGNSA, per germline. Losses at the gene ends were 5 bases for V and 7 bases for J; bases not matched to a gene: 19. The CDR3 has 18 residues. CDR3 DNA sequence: TGTGCCAGCAGCAGTAGCGGACAGGGGCTCGCGTTCTTGAATACGCAGTATTTT. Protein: CASSSSGQGLAFLNTQYF.

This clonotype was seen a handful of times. CDR3 region: CASSRTGPQWGNTIYF. As DNA, the CDR3 is TGTGCCAGCAGCAGAACAGGTCCCCAGTGGGGAAACACCATATATTTT. The rearrangement links TRBV27 to TRBJ1-3; D is possibly TRBD1 (5 bases). This CDR3 has 16 amino acids. Germline CDR1 and CDR2: MNHEY and SMNVEV (reference sequence). V was trimmed by 6 bases and J by 4 bases, leaving 19 bases between them.

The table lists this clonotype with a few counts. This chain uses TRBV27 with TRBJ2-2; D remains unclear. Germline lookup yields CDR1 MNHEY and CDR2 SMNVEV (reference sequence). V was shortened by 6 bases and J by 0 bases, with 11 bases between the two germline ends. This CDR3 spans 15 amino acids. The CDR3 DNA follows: TGTGCCAGCAGGAGCCCGTTCGCGAACACCGGGGAGCTGTTTTTT. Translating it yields CASRSPFANTGELFF.

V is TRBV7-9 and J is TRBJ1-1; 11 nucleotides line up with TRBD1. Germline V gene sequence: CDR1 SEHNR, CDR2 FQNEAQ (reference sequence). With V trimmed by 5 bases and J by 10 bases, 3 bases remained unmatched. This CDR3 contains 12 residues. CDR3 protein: CASSPGTGGAFF. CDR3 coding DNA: TGTGCCAGCAGCCCGGGGACAGGGGGAGCTTTCTTT. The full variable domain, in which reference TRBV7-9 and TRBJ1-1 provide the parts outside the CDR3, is DTGVSQNPRHKITKRGQNVTFRCDPISEHNRLYWYRQTLGQGPEFLTYFQNEAQLEKSRLLSDRFSAERPKGSFSTLEIQRTEQGDSAMYLCASSPGTGGAFFGQGTRLTVV.

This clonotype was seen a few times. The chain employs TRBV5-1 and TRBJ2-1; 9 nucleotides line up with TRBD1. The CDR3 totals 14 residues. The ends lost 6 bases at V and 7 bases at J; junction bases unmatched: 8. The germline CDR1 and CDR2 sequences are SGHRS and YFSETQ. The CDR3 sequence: CASNDRGYENEQFF. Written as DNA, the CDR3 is TGCGCCAGCAACGACAGGGGGTACGAAAATGAGCAGTTCTTC.

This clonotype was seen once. In nucleotides, the CDR3 is TGTGCCACCAGTGATATGGGACTAGCCGATTCTGGGGCCAACGTCCTGACTTTC. As protein: CATSDMGLADSGANVLTF. J is TRBJ2-6 and V is TRBV24-1; 9 nucleotides match TRBD2. The length of the CDR3 is 18 residues. Germline assignment: CDR1 KGHDR and CDR2 SFDVKD. The trim removed 3 bases at V and 1 base at J, leaving 6 bases unmatched.

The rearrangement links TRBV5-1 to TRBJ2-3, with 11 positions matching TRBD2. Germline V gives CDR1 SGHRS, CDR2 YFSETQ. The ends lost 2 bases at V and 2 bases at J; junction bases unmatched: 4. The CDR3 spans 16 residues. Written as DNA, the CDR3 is TGCGCCAGCAGCTTCCTACTAGCGGGAGCCACAGATACGCAGTATTTT. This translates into CASSFLLAGATDTQYF.

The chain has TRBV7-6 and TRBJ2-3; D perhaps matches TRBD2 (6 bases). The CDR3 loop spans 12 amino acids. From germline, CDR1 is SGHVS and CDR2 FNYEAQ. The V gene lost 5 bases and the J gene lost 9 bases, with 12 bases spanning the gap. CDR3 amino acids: CASSHPGVTQYF. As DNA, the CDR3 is TGTGCCAGCAGCCATCCGGGGGTGACGCAGTATTTT.

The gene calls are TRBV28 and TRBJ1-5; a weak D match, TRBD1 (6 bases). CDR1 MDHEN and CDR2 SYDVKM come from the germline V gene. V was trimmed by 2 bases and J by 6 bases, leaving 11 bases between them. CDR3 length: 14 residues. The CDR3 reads CASSLGGVRQPQHF. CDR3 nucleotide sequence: TGTGCCAGCAGTTTAGGGGGCGTCCGTCAGCCCCAGCATTTT.

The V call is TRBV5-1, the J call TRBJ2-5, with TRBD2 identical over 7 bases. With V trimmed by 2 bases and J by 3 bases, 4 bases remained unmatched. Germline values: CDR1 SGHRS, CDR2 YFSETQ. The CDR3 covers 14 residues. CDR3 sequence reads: CASSFPAGEETQYF. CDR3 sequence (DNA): TGCGCCAGCAGCTTCCCTGCGGGAGAAGAGACCCAGTACTTC.

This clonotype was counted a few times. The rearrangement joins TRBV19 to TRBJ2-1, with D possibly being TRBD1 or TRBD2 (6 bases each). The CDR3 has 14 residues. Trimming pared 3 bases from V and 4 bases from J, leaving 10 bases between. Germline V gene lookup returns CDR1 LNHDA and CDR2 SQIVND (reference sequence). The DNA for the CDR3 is TGTGCCAGTAGTATGGAGGGGGGTTACAATGAGCAGTTCTTC. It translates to CASSMEGGYNEQFF.

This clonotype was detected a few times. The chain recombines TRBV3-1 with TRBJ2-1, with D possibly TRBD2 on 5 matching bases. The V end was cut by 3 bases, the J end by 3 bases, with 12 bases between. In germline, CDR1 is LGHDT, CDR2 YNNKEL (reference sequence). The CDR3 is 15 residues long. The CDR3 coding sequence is TGTGCCAGCAGCCATAACCGGGGTTTCTACAATGAGCAGTTCTTC. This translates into CASSHNRGFYNEQFF.

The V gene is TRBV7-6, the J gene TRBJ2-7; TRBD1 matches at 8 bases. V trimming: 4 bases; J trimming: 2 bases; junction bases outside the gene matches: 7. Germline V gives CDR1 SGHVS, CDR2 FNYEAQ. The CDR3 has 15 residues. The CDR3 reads CASSYTGQVTYEQYF. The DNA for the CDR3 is TGTGCCAGCAGCTACACGGGACAGGTGACCTACGAGCAGTACTTC.

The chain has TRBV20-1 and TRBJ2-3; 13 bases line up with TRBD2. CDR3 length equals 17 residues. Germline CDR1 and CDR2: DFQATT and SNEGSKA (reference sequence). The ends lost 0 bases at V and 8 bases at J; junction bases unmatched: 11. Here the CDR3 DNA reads TGCAGTGCTAGAGATCTATCGGGACTAGCGGGGTATGGTACGCAGTATTTT. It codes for CSARDLSGLAGYGTQYF.